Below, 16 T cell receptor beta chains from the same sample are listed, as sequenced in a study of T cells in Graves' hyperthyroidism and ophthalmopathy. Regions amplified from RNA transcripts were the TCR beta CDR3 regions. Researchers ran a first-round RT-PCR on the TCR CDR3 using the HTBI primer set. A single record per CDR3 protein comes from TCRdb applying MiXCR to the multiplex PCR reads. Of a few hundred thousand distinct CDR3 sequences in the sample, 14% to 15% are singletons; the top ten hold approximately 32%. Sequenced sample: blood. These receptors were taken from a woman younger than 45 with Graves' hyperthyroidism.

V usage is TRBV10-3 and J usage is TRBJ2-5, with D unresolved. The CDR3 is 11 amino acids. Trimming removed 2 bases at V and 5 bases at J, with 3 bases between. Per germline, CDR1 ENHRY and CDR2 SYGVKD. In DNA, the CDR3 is TGTGCCATCAGTGAGGGCGAGACCCAGTACTTC. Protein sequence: CAISEGETQYF.

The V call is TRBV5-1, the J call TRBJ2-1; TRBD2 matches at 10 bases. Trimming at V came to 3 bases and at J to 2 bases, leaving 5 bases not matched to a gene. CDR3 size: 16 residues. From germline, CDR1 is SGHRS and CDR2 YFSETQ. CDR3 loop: CASSSSSGRAYNEQFF. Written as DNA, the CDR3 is TGCGCCAGCAGCTCCTCGAGCGGGAGGGCCTACAATGAGCAGTTCTTC.

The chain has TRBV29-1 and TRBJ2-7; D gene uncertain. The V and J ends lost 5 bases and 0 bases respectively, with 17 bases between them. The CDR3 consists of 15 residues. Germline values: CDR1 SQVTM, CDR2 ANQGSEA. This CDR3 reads CSVRNSEASSYEQYF. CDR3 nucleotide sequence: TGCAGCGTTAGGAATTCAGAGGCCAGCTCCTACGAGCAGTACTTC.

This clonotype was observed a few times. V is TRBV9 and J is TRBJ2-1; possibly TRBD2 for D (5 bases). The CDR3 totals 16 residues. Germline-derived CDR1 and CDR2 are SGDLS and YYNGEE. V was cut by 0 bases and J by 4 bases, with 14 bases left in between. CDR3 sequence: CASSVGASGEYNEQFF. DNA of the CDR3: TGTGCCAGCAGCGTAGGGGCCAGCGGAGAGTACAATGAGCAGTTCTTC.

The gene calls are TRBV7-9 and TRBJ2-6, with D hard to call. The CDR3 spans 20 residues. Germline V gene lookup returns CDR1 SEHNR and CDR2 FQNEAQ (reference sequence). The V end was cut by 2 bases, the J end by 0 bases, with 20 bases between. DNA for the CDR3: TGTGCCAGCAGCTTATATACGGTCGAACCCCTCAGCTCTGGGGCCAACGTCCTGACTTTC. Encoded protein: CASSLYTVEPLSSGANVLTF.

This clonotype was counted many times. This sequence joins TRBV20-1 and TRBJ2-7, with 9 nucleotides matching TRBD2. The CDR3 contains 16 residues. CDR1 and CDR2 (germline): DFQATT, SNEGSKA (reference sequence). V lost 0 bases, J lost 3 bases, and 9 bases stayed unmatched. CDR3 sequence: CSARDPLAGQFYEQYF. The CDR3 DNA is TGCAGTGCTAGAGATCCTCTAGCGGGACAGTTCTACGAGCAGTACTTC.

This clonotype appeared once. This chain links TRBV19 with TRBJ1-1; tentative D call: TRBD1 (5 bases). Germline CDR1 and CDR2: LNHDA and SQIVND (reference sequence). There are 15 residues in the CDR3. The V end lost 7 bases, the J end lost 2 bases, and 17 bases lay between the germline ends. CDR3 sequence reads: CASNRGGGLNTEAFF. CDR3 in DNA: TGTGCCAGTAATAGGGGTGGGGGATTAAACACTGAAGCTTTCTTT.

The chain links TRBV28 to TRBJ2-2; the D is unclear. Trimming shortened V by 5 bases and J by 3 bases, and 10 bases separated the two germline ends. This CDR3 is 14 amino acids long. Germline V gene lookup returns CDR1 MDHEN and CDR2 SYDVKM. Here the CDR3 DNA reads TGTGCCAGCAGTGAAACCAGAGACACCGGGGAGCTGTTTTTT. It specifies CASSETRDTGELFF.

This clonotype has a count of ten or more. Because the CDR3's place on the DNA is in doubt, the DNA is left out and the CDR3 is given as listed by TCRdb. CDR3 sequence: CASSFFGAGDGELFF. V is TRBV11-1 and J is TRBJ2-2; the D call TRBD1 from the table was never checked on the DNA. Including both end residues, the CDR3 is 15 amino acids long. Germline V lookup: CDR1 SGHAT, CDR2 FQDESV (reference sequence).

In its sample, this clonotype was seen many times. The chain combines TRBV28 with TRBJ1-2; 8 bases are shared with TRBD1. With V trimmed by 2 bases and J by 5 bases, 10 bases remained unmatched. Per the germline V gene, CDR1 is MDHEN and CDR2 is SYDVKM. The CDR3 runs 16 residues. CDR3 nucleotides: TGTGCCAGCAGTTTAACGAGACAGGGGATAAGATATGGCTACACCTTC. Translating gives CASSLTRQGIRYGYTF.

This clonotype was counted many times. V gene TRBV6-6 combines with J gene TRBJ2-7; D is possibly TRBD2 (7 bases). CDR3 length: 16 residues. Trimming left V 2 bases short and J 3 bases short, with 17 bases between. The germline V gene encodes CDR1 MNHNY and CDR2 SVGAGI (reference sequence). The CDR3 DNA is TGTGCCAGCAGTTACGGGGGGGCGGGGGCTATCTACGAGCAGTACTTC. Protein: CASSYGGAGAIYEQYF.

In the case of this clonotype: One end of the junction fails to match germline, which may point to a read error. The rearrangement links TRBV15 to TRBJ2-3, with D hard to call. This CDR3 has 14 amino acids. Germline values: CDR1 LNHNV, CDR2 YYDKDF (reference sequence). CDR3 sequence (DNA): TGTGCCACCCGAGGACCAACTATCACAGATACGCGGTATTTT. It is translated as CATRGPTITDTRYF.

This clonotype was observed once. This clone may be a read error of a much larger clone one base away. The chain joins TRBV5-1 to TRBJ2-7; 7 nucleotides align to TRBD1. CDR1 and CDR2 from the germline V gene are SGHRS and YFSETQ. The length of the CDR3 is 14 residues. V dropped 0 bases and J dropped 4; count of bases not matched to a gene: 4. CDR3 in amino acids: CASSLEGTEYEQYF. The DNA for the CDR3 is TGCGCCAGCAGCTTGGAAGGGACAGAATACGAGCAGTACTTC.

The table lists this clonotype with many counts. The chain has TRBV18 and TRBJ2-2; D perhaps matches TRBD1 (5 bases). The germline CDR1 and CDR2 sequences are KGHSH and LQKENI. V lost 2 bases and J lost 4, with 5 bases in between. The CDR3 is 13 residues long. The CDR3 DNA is TGTGCCAGCTCACCAGGGGCCACCGGGGAGCTGTTTTTT. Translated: CASSPGATGELFF.

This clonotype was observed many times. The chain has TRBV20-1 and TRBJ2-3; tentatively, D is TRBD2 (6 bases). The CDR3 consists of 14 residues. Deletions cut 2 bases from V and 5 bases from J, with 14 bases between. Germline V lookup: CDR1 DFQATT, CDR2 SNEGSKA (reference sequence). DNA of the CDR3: TGCAGTGCTAGATCGGGAGAAAGTAGAGATACGCAGTATTTT. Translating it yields CSARSGESRDTQYF.

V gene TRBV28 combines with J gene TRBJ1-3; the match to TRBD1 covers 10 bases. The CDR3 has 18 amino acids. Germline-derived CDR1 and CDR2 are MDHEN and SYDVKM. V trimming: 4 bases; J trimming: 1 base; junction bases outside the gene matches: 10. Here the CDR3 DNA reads TGTGCCAGCAGTTCCCCGACAGGGGGCTGGGGATCTGGAAACACCATATATTTT. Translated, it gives CASSSPTGGWGSGNTIYF.